The 16 T cell receptor beta chains reported below all come from one sample, sequenced in a study of low-dose radiotherapy and immunotherapy resistance in tumors. Regarding time point: before trial treatment. TRAV and TRBV primers primed cDNA for both TCRalpha and TCRbeta. Over roughly 19 PCR cycles, TCRs were amplified from a constant-region primer and V-primer adapter. Each CDR3 protein is one row after TCRdb ran MiXCR on the reads. The table includes tens of thousands of distinct CDR3 sequences, more than 8% detected once. The sequenced sample was PBMCs, obtained before treatment. The receptor set was obtained from a male donor with prostate cancer.

This clonotype has ten or more counts. The chain uses TRBV5-1 and TRBJ1-1; D perhaps matches TRBD1 (5 bases). The V end was cut by 0 bases, the J end by 5 bases, with 14 bases between. This CDR3 is built from 15 residues. Germline-derived CDR1 and CDR2 are SGHRS and YFSETQ. CDR3 coding DNA: TGCGCCAGCAGCTTGGTTGGGGGGTCGGAAACTGAAGCTTTCTTT. As protein: CASSLVGGSETEAFF.

This chain joins TRBV5-4 and TRBJ2-1; 11 bases line up with TRBD2. Germline V gives CDR1 SGHNT, CDR2 YYREEE (reference sequence). Unmatched junction bases numbered 1, after V lost 0 bases and J lost 5 bases. This CDR3 is 15 amino acids long. CDR3 sequence: CASSLGGLADNEQFF. The CDR3 coding sequence is TGTGCCAGCAGCTTGGGGGGACTAGCGGACAATGAGCAGTTCTTC.

This clonotype was recorded at least ten times. This sequence joins TRBV12-5 and TRBJ2-1; D gene uncertain. The V and J ends lost 9 bases and 8 bases respectively, with 14 bases between them. The CDR3 has 12 amino acids. Germline V gene sequence: CDR1 LGHNT, CDR2 FRNRAP. Here the CDR3 reads CASQRDLDEQFF. DNA for the CDR3: TGTGCTAGCCAAAGAGACCTTGATGAGCAGTTCTTC.

To note about this clonotype: This is likely an artifact of a read error, given a far larger clone one base away. It is likely a read error, because the conserved phenylalanine at the end of the CDR3 is missing. No DNA is shown, since the ends of the CDR3 on it are uncertain; the CDR3 is the one TCRdb lists. The V gene is TRBV13, the J gene TRBJ2-4; the table's D call, TRBD2, has no DNA check behind it. CDR1 is PRHDT, CDR2 FYEKMQ, per germline (reference sequence). The CDR3 comprises 16 residues, both ends counted. CDR3 loop: CASSDPRGLAGGPPII.

This clonotype was picked up many times. This chain links TRBV24-1 with TRBJ2-1; TRBD2 matches at 8 bases. The CDR3 covers 14 residues. The germline V gene has CDR1 KGHDR and CDR2 SFDVKD. Trimming at V came to 5 bases and at J to 8 bases, leaving 7 bases not matched to a gene. CDR3 DNA: TGTGCCACCAGTGGGTCGAGCGGGAGCTATGAGCAGTTCTTC. Protein sequence: CATSGSSGSYEQFF.

This clonotype showed up many times. The rearrangement joins TRBV7-2 to TRBJ2-5; 7 positions agree with TRBD1. The CDR3 consists of 15 residues. The junction had 6 bases not matched to a gene; V was cut back by 1 base and J by 4 bases. Germline loops: CDR1 SGHTA, CDR2 FQGNSA. CDR3: CASSLGGQERETQYF. The CDR3 nucleotides are TGTGCCAGCAGCTTAGGCGGACAGGAAAGAGAGACCCAGTACTTC.

In this sample, this clonotype turned up a few times. The chain uses TRBV29-1 and TRBJ2-7, with D hard to call. The CDR3 length is 12 residues. Trimming shortened V by 4 bases and J by 0 bases, and 7 bases separated the two germline ends. Germline CDR1 is SQVTM and CDR2 is ANQGSEA. CDR3 coding DNA: TGCAGCGTTGTCAAGAACTCCTACGAGCAGTACTTC. This sequence encodes CSVVKNSYEQYF.

At least ten counts were recorded for this clonotype. The V and J genes are TRBV18 and TRBJ1-6; no firm D call. V was shortened by 1 base and J by 7 bases, with 5 bases between the two germline ends. Germline CDR1 KGHSH, CDR2 LQKENI. The CDR3 loop spans 13 amino acids. CDR3 loop: CASSPQDNSPLHF. The CDR3 coding sequence is TGTGCCAGCTCACCACAGGACAATTCACCCCTCCACTTT.

This clonotype was detected many times. V and J are TRBV28 and TRBJ2-3; 12 bases map to TRBD2. The junction had 8 bases not matched to a gene; V was cut back by 6 bases and J by 4 bases. This CDR3 comprises 16 residues. Germline CDR1 MDHEN, CDR2 SYDVKM. The CDR3 protein is CASSPRLAGVSDTQYF. In nucleotides, the CDR3 is TGTGCCAGCAGCCCGAGACTAGCGGGAGTCTCAGATACGCAGTATTTT.

With regard to this clonotype: A single base is all that separates this from a far larger clone, so a read error is likely. This sequence joins TRBV12-3 or TRBV12-4 and TRBJ2-1, with D possibly matching TRBD1 (6 bases). The V gene lost 5 bases and the J gene lost 10 bases, with 18 bases spanning the gap. This CDR3 has 14 residues. CDR3: CASSTGSSIYEQFF. CDR3 in DNA: TGTGCCAGCAGTACAGGGTCTTCTATCTACGAGCAGTTCTTC.

This clonotype was seen a few times. The chain links TRBV3-1 to TRBJ2-7; D is tentatively TRBD1 or TRBD2 (5 bases each). CDR1 is LGHDT, CDR2 YNNKEL, per germline (reference sequence). This CDR3 comprises 17 residues. V was shortened by 4 bases and J by 3 bases, with 22 bases between the two germline ends. Written as DNA, the CDR3 is TGTGCCAGCAGCCTAACTCCGGGGCCACAAACGATCTACGAGCAGTACTTC. Residues: CASSLTPGPQTIYEQYF.

This clonotype was recorded at least ten times. This chain connects TRBV10-3 to TRBJ2-7; a weak D match, TRBD2 (5 bases). Germline V gene lookup returns CDR1 ENHRY and CDR2 SYGVKD. The CDR3 sequence is 13 residues long. V was clipped by 0 bases and J by 7 bases, with 10 bases between them. CDR3 protein: CAISESKPGEQYF. The CDR3 coding sequence is TGTGCCATCAGTGAGTCGAAACCGGGAGAGCAGTACTTC.

This clonotype was counted many times. This chain connects TRBV12-3 or TRBV12-4 to TRBJ1-5, with 9 bases aligning to TRBD1. The CDR3 contains 16 residues. The trim removed 6 bases at V and 7 bases at J, leaving 13 bases unmatched. The CDR3 region has the DNA TGTGCCAGCAGACGTACGGACAGGGGAATATGGCAGCCCCAGCATTTT. Its protein product is CASRRTDRGIWQPQHF.

This clonotype has at least ten counts. The rearrangement uses TRBV4-2 and TRBJ2-2; possibly TRBD1 for D (7 bases). Germline V gene lookup returns CDR1 LGHNA and CDR2 YNFKEQ. Trimming left V 1 base short and J 3 bases short, with 12 bases between. This CDR3 region has 16 residues. The CDR3 nucleotides are TGTGCCAGCAGCCAAGCCTCCAGGGGGGACACCGGGGAGCTGTTTTTT. It specifies CASSQASRGDTGELFF.

This clonotype was picked up many times. The junction does not match germline at one end; this may be a read error. The V and J genes are TRBV5-1 and TRBJ1-6; D is unclear. The CDR3 spans 13 residues. Germline V gives CDR1 SGHRS, CDR2 YFSETQ. The CDR3 reads CASRYQRDSALHF. CDR3 DNA: TGCGCCAGCAGATACCAAAGGGATTCAGCCCTCCACTTT.

In its sample, this clonotype was seen many times. This chain uses TRBV6-2 or TRBV6-3 with TRBJ2-3; tentatively, D is TRBD1 or TRBD2 (6 bases each). CDR3 length: 16 amino acids. V dropped 5 bases and J dropped 2 bases, with 17 bases sitting between them. The germline V gene encodes CDR1 MNHEY and CDR2 SVGEGT. CDR3 sequence reads: CASSDKFGGLTDTQYF. CDR3 coding DNA: TGTGCCAGCAGTGATAAGTTTGGGGGGCTCACAGATACGCAGTATTTT.